The source of this T cell receptor beta chain is a study of blood T cell repertoires in COVID-19. This clone has only a few counts. This CDR3 spans 17 amino acids. The V segment lost 1 base and the J segment 7 bases; nucleotides outside the gene matches: 10. The germline V gene encodes CDR1 LNHDA and CDR2 SQIVND (reference sequence). Generated by immunoSEQ multiplex PCR, the TCRdb table keeps only in-frame clones and is missing some. The sample shows about 33,000 clones, around 85% of them seen only once. The specimen sequenced was peripheral blood. The chain has TRBV19 and TRBJ2-1, with TRBD2 matching over 10 bases. This receptor was taken from a human donor in a cohort sampled during active COVID-19. CDR3 nucleotide sequence: TGTGCCAGTAGTATAGGATCGCCTAGCGGGAGTCGGAATGAGCAGTTCTTC. Its protein product is CASSIGSPSGSRNEQFF.